Detailed here is one T cell receptor (beta chain). This clonotype appeared many times. The antigen it binds to is not known. No much larger clonotype is one base removed from it; base qualities were not supplied. The germline V gene provides CDR1 SQVTM and CDR2 ANQGSEA. Germline trimming: 7 bases from V, 5 bases from J; junction bases outside gene matches: 1. Counted from cysteine to phenylalanine, this CDR3 has 12 amino acids. CDR3 DNA is the only sequence kept; it has 36 bases, read in frame from the first base. Ophthalmopathy patients had moderately to severely active disease, Clinical Activity Score of at least 3, NOSPECS grade of at least 4, and duration under 3 months. Exclusion was applied to patients with uncontrolled infections, other autoimmune diseases, pregnancy or lactation. Diagnoses relied on clinical symptoms, serum thyroxine and TRAb, thyroid ultrasound and orbital computed tomography. PBMCs were separated from around 9.1 ml of fresh peripheral blood using Ficoll-Paque density gradient centrifugation. Total RNA was extracted using Trizol reagent, and RNA quality was assessed on an Agilent 2100 Bioanalyzer.

This entry belongs to a study of T cells in Graves' hyperthyroidism and ophthalmopathy (dated by TCRdb to the late 2010s). Concerning the study at large: Peripheral blood samples were taken at initial diagnosis, before any treatment was given. TCR V-J signatures able to tell the groups apart were searched for in a discovery cohort of around 95 patients, of whom more than 40 had Graves' ophthalmopathy and roughly 57 had stable Graves' hyperthyroidism. Whether ophthalmopathy could be predicted prospectively was tested in an independent validation cohort made up of 18 to 20 hyperthyroidism patients plus 17 patients who later progressed to ophthalmopathy. The 100 or so discovery patients were divided at random into training and test sets in a 7:3 ratio. In several Graves' hyperthyroidism patients, the study also compared T-cell repertoires from thyroid tissue with T-cell repertoires from blood. Once sampling was done, hyperthyroidism patients were given methimazole at a starting dose of 30 mg daily, whereas ophthalmopathy patients were given high-dose intravenous methylprednisolone. According to the paper, TCR Vbeta CDR3 sequencing was carried out on 135 peripheral blood samples, which came from around 43 ophthalmopathy, fewer than 80 hyperthyroidism and roughly 17 progressor patients.

Study-level results and caveats: In cross-validation, a model built on a 13 V-J signature told ophthalmopathy apart from stable hyperthyroidism with 85% to 90% sensitivity and roughly 82% specificity, and in testing the same model reached 80%/75%. During validation, the model predicted progression to ophthalmopathy a median of about 6.3 months ahead of onset, with roughly 65% sensitivity and 72.22% specificity. Most expanded thyroid clonotypes (frequency above 0.001) were also found in blood, which suggests that blood repertoires may mirror thyroid immune responses. No statistical method was used to set the sample size in advance, and investigators knew the group allocation.

TCR beta CDR3 regions were amplified from RNA transcripts. For the first round of RT-PCR on the TCR CDR3, the HTBI primer set was used together with the Qiagen OneStep RT-PCR kit. The libraries were constructed in a second round of multiplex PCR and then size-selected and purified. Paired-end sequencing of the libraries was performed with 100 bp reads on an Illumina HiSeq2000. Under the source paper's analysis protocol: Raw data were processed with SOAPnuke, discarding reads with adapters, uncalled bases, mean Phred below 15, or no exact constant-primer or identifier match. COPE v1.2.5 was used to merge high-quality paired reads, and clonotypes were defined as unique nucleotide sequences. MiTCR v1.1 was used to align the clonotypes against IMGT TRBV, TRBD and TRBJ reference segments. The analysis included only V-J combinations with a frequency above 0.0001, which together covered around 99% of the repertoires. The TCS score was defined as the ratio of F50 (clonal expansion) to E x V (chaos), calculated using BLOSUM62-based TCRdist between CDR3 peptides within each V-J. Welch's t-statistics and random forest reduced some 510 V-J features to roughly 13, which were used in a naive Bayes classifier (R e1071). The similarity between thyroid and blood repertoires was quantified using the Morisita-Horn index. TCRdb itself trimmed the public reads at Q25 with fastp, ran MiXCR and retained productive beta chains. Rows matching on CDR3 protein sequence are summarized as one entry with the most common DNA and genes. TCRdb, rather than the study authors, made the V and J calls. Counted in this sample were hundreds of thousands of distinct CDR3 sequences; under 15% of them appeared once. Around 4.5% of the sample rests with the top ten.

Sequencing input: blood. The receptor comes from a woman in her thirties or forties with Graves' ophthalmopathy. The rearrangement joined TRBV29-1 to TRBJ1-5, with TRBD1 identical over 11 junction bases. The DNA is as follows: TGCAGCGCGGGACAGGGGGATCAGCCCCAGCATTTT. Protein translation: CSAGQGDQPQHF.